Many counts were recorded for the clone carrying this TCR beta chain. Antigen specificity is unknown. The junction departs from germline at one end; a sequencing error may be responsible. The entry originates in a study of T cells after yellow fever vaccination. Points from the study as a whole: Though weaker, the secondary response peaked faster, on day 5 versus 15.

TCRdb reprocessed the 5' RACE reads via MiXCR and lists one record per CDR3 protein. The sample carries 500,000 to 650,000 distinct CDR3 sequences, approximately 13% recorded once. The sequenced sample was PBMCs, obtained on the day of the yellow fever booster vaccination. This receptor was obtained from a young man who received the YFV17D yellow fever vaccine.

The CDR3, as DNA: TGTGCCAGCAGCTTCGGCTCAGATACGCAGTATTTT. It is translated as CASSFGSDTQYF. The J gene is TRBJ2-3, the V gene TRBV5-1; no reliable D call. The CDR3 is made up of 12 amino acids. Germline CDR1 is SGHRS and CDR2 is YFSETQ.